The sequence of this T cell receptor beta chain was determined in a study of CXCR3-negative and CXCR3-positive naive CD8 T cells. General observations from the study: When CXCR3-positive naive cells were set against CXCR3-negative naive cells, the former had more hydrophobic TRB CDR3s. Memory cells diverged, while naive CXCR3-positive and CXCR3-negative cells had similar TRBV-TRBJ usage.

Germline CDR1 MNHNS, CDR2 SASEGT. The CDR3 consists of 18 residues. On this clonotype: The target antigen is unknown.

Through 5' RACE with UMI labels, the TRB cDNA libraries were prepared. For each CDR3 protein, TCRdb gives one entry from its re-call of the 5' RACE reads, without DNA. This table lists around 50,000 distinct CDR3 sequences. Sorts performed in triplicate captured hundreds of thousands of cells each from every CD8+ T cell subset. Material: naive CXCR3- CD8+ T cells from blood. Subset in this sample: CD45RO-CCR7+CD27+CD95- naive CD8+ T cells lacking CXCR3 (TNR3-). This receptor was taken from a human donor in good health. Some clones in this sample may be carry-over from other donors' samples. This chain connects TRBV6-1 to TRBJ2-1; lacking DNA, the TRBD2 call made by TCRdb goes unchecked. This CDR3 is CASSELWGGLAEYNEQFF.